Each of the 11 T cell receptor beta chains below was sequenced from the same sample in a study of Ad26.COV2.S vaccination and SARS-CoV-2 variants. The repertoire was sequenced with immunoSEQ multiplex PCR; TCRdb's copy has only in-frame clones and lacks some. The table shows roughly 380,000 clones, with around 87% occurring only once. Treatment: about 20 received Ad26.COV2.S at low or high dose, single or two shots; 5 received placebo; per-sample allocation not given. Material that was analyzed had been drawn on day 63 after the first vaccine or placebo injection. The source was peripheral blood, collected in a trial of Ad26.COV2.S vaccine versus placebo. These receptors all stem from a person between 18 and 59 years old who received the Ad26.COV2.S COVID-19 vaccine or a placebo.

The J gene is TRBJ1-2, the V gene TRBV6-6; D gene uncertain. Germline V gives CDR1 MNHNY, CDR2 SVGAGI (reference sequence). This CDR3 comprises 14 residues. Deletions cut 2 bases from V and 0 bases from J, with 7 bases between. DNA for the CDR3: TGTGCCAGCAGTTACGACCGAGCTAACTATGGCTACACCTTC. Protein: CASSYDRANYGYTF.

This clone showed up just a few times. J is TRBJ1-5 and V is TRBV12-3 or TRBV12-4; D is uncertain. There are 13 residues in the CDR3. V lost 5 bases and J 4 bases, leaving 9 bases between the germline ends. The CDR3 protein is CASSPRTNQPQHF. As DNA, the CDR3 is TGTGCCAGCAGTCCCCGAACGAATCAGCCCCAGCATTTT.

The rearrangement uses TRBV12-3 or TRBV12-4 and TRBJ1-2; D not certain. The CDR3 has 11 amino acids. V was trimmed by 7 bases and J by 7 bases, leaving 10 bases between them. In nucleotides, the CDR3 is TGTGCCAGCATCCGTACGGGTGGCTACACCTTC. Translated: CASIRTGGYTF.

This clone was recorded only once. The chain couples TRBV7-6 to TRBJ2-7, with a weak D call TRBD2 (6 bases). CDR1 SGHVS and CDR2 FNYEAQ come from the germline V gene. V was trimmed by 5 bases and J by 7 bases, leaving 18 bases between them. The CDR3 has 14 residues. The CDR3 DNA reads as TGTGCCAGCAGCGAAACGGGACTCTCGGAGGAGCAGTACTTC. Encoded protein: CASSETGLSEEQYF. Combining the CDR3 with reference TRBV7-6 and TRBJ2-7 gives the whole variable domain GAGVSQSPRYKVTKRGQDVALRCDPISGHVSLYWYRQALGQGPEFLTYFNYEAQQDKSGLPNDRFSAERPEGSISTLTIQRTEQRDSAMYRCASSETGLSEEQYFGPGTRLTVT.

The chain joins TRBV23-1 to TRBJ1-6; unclear D gene. TRBV23-1 carries the ORF label, with uncertain function. The CDR3 is made up of 16 amino acids. V was cut by 7 bases and J by 0 bases, with 13 bases left in between. CDR3 sequence reads: CASMPIISSYNSPLHF. Written as DNA, the CDR3 is TGCGCCAGCATGCCAATAATTAGCTCCTATAATTCACCCCTCCACTTT.

V usage is TRBV18 and J usage is TRBJ1-1; tentatively, D is TRBD1 (5 bases). Germline CDR1 reads KGHSH; CDR2 reads LQKENI. V lost 3 bases to trimming and J lost 0 bases, with 14 bases between them. The CDR3 loop spans 16 amino acids. As DNA, the CDR3 is TGTGCCAGCTCACCTGGGGGGGTCTTCATGAACACTGAAGCTTTCTTT. Its translation: CASSPGGVFMNTEAFF.

The chain has TRBV6-2 or TRBV6-3 and TRBJ2-7; TRBD2 agrees at 9 bases. Germline V lookup: CDR1 MNHEY, CDR2 SVGEGT. This CDR3 is 17 amino acids long. Trimming at V came to 2 bases and at J to 6 bases, leaving 14 bases not matched to a gene. The CDR3 loop is CASSYHHGTSKLGEQYF. Here the CDR3 DNA reads TGTGCCAGCAGTTACCATCACGGGACTAGCAAATTGGGCGAGCAGTACTTC.

The chain combines TRBV4-3 with TRBJ1-6; 7 bases map to TRBD1. The CDR3 is made up of 15 amino acids. Trimming cost V 4 bases and J 9 bases; bases outside gene matches: 9. The germline CDR1 and CDR2 sequences are LGHNA and YSLEER. The CDR3 spells CASSPRGDVGSPLHF. The CDR3 DNA reads as TGCGCCAGCAGCCCCAGGGGGGACGTAGGTTCACCCCTCCACTTT.

Here the CDR3 DNA reads TGCAGCGTTCCGGGGGGGGCGAACACCGGGGAGCTGTTTTTT. Translated: CSVPGGANTGELFF. This chain joins TRBV29-1 and TRBJ2-2; 8 nucleotides agree with TRBD2. The CDR3 extends over 14 amino acids. Germline CDR1 and CDR2: SQVTM and ANQGSEA. The V segment lost 5 bases and the J segment 0 bases; nucleotides outside the gene matches: 2.

This clone has a single count. V gene TRBV27 combines with J gene TRBJ1-2, with 9 bases lining up with TRBD1. Germline CDR1 is MNHEY and CDR2 is SMNVEV (reference sequence). The CDR3 has 15 amino acids. Unmatched junction bases numbered 7, after V lost 0 bases and J lost 8 bases. This CDR3 reads CASSLSRDRVRGYTF. CDR3 in DNA: TGTGCCAGCAGTTTATCAAGGGACAGGGTGCGGGGCTACACCTTC.

The genes are TRBV30 and TRBJ2-7; D not certain. The CDR3 totals 11 residues. In germline, CDR1 is GTSNPN, CDR2 SVGIG (reference sequence). V lost 3 bases, J lost 3 bases, and 6 bases lay in between. For the CDR3, the DNA is TGTGCCTGGAGAAGGCTCTACGAGCAGTACTTC. It specifies CAWRRLYEQYF.